The T cell receptor (beta chain) under discussion was sequenced for a study of T cell responses to AZD1222 COVID-19 vaccine. As concerns this clone: The antigen is undetermined.

The protocol was immunoSEQ multiplex PCR, while the TCRdb copy is restricted to in-frame clones and leaves out a portion. The profile shows approximately 100,000 clones, around 90% of them singletons. The V end was cut by 8 bases, the J end by 4 bases, with 9 bases between. Germline CDR1 reads SNHLY; CDR2 reads FYNNEI. The CDR3 is 13 amino acids. Study-level results: Repertoire sampling occurred only after the peak T cell response.

The chain uses TRBV2 and TRBJ1-6; D is unclear. This sequence originates from an adult in good health. This material consisted of peripheral blood, taken on day 0 of AZD1222 vaccination. The DNA of the CDR3 is TGTGCCAGCTACGAGACTTATAATTCACCCCTCCACTTT. Its protein product is CASYETYNSPLHF.